One sample yielded the 12 T cell receptor beta chains listed below, sequenced in a study of blood T cell repertoires in COVID-19. Profiled with immunoSEQ multiplex PCR; TCRdb holds only in-frame clones, not every one. The sample contains around 300,000 clones, around 90% of which appear only once. Sequencing input: peripheral blood. The source is a man over 45 with acute or convalescent COVID-19.

The gene calls are TRBV19 and TRBJ2-3; 14 nucleotides match TRBD2. V shed 9 bases and J 0 bases; nucleotides not matched to a gene: 11. The V gene's germline CDR1 is LNHDA and CDR2 SQIVND (reference sequence). The CDR3 length is 18 residues. The CDR3 is CASPGLAGVQASTDTQYF. The CDR3 nucleotides read TGTGCCAGCCCGGGACTAGCGGGGGTCCAGGCTAGCACAGATACGCAGTATTTT.

The chain carries TRBV2 and TRBJ1-5; D call uncertain. In germline, CDR1 is SNHLY, CDR2 FYNNEI. The CDR3 totals 11 residues. Between the trimmed V and J ends, which lost 5 bases and 6 bases, there was a span of 5 bases. CDR3 loop: CASSLSQPQHF. The CDR3 DNA follows: TGTGCCAGCAGTCTAAGTCAGCCCCAGCATTTT.

The genes are TRBV5-1 and TRBJ1-3, with a possible D match to TRBD1 (6 bases). Deletions cut 1 base from V and 4 bases from J, with 12 bases between. The CDR3 has 15 residues. CDR1 and CDR2 from the germline V gene are SGHRS and YFSETQ. The CDR3 protein is CASSLSTGWGNTIYF. CDR3 sequence (DNA): TGCGCCAGCAGCTTGAGTACAGGGTGGGGAAACACCATATATTTT.

This sequence joins TRBV18 and TRBJ2-2; 7 bases align to TRBD1. The CDR3 has 16 residues. J lost 6 bases, V lost 2 bases, and 9 bases had no gene match. Germline V gene lookup returns CDR1 KGHSH and CDR2 LQKENI. CDR3 DNA sequence: TGTGCCAGCTCACCAAGAACAGGGGCGTCGGCCGGGGAGCTGTTTTTT. Translating it yields CASSPRTGASAGELFF.

Here the CDR3 reads CASSPLDSSSGYTF. CDR3 DNA: TGTGCCAGTAGCCCCCTGGACAGCTCTTCTGGCTACACCTTC. The chain recombines TRBV19 with TRBJ1-2, with D possibly being TRBD1 (6 bases). This CDR3 spans 14 amino acids. Germline assignment: CDR1 LNHDA and CDR2 SQIVND (reference sequence). Trimming stripped 6 bases from V and 7 bases from J, with 18 bases between.

Only a few counts were recorded for this clone. The chain links TRBV3-1 (or the pseudogene TRBV3-2) to TRBJ1-4, with D possibly TRBD1 on 6 matching bases. The CDR3 spans 15 residues. CDR1 and CDR2 from the germline V gene are LGHDT and YNNKEL (reference sequence). V was shortened by 3 bases and J by 8 bases, with 16 bases between the two germline ends. The CDR3 loop reads CASSHIQGTGEKLFF. In DNA form, the CDR3 reads TGTGCCAGCAGCCATATTCAGGGGACGGGCGAAAAACTGTTTTTT.

The V and J genes are TRBV12-5 and TRBJ2-3; a weak D match, TRBD1 (5 bases). CDR1 is LGHNT, CDR2 FRNRAP, per germline. The CDR3 length is 16 residues. Trimming removed 1 base from V and 0 bases from J, with 11 bases in between. The CDR3 nucleotides are TGTGCTAGTGGTTTGGGGTCAGGGTTTAGCACAGATACGCAGTATTTT. Translation: CASGLGSGFSTDTQYF.

V and J are TRBV7-9 and TRBJ2-5; TRBD1 aligns across 11 bases. CDR1 SEHNR and CDR2 FQNEAQ come from the germline V gene (reference sequence). The V segment lost 2 bases and the J segment 5 bases; nucleotides outside the gene matches: 7. This CDR3 is 16 amino acids long. CDR3 in DNA: TGTGCCAGCAGCTTAACCCCGGGACAGGGGGAGGAGACCCAGTACTTC. Protein: CASSLTPGQGEETQYF.

Comment on this clone: One junction end does not reproduce the germline sequence, and a read error may be involved. The chain has TRBV6-6 and TRBJ2-4; 8 positions match TRBD1. This CDR3 is built from 15 residues. Germline-derived CDR1 and CDR2 are MNHNY and SVGAGI (reference sequence). The CDR3 DNA follows: TGTGCCAGCAGTTATCCGACCGGGACAGGTCTCAGCCAGAACTTC. Its translation is CASSYPTGTGLSQNF.

The rearrangement links TRBV11-2 to TRBJ2-3; 10 bases line up with TRBD2. The J segment lost 4 bases and the V segment lost 6 bases, leaving 13 bases of the junction unmatched. CDR1 and CDR2 (germline): SGHAT, FQNNGV. CDR3 length: 17 residues. CDR3 nucleotides: TGTGCCAGCAGTTCACTGAAGCGGGGGGGCAAGTCAGATACGCAGTATTTT. It translates to CASSSLKRGGKSDTQYF.

J is TRBJ2-7 and V is TRBV6-6; the match to TRBD1 covers 8 bases. V shed 5 bases, J shed 4 bases, and the junction held 4 bases outside the gene matches. Germline CDR1 MNHNY, CDR2 SVGAGI (reference sequence). The CDR3 spans 13 residues. CDR3 sequence reads: CASSPGTGYEQYF. CDR3 sequence (DNA): TGTGCCAGCAGTCCTGGGACAGGTTACGAGCAGTACTTC.

The genes are TRBV29-1 and TRBJ2-5, with D possibly being TRBD2 (6 bases). The CDR3 is 13 residues long. V lost 4 bases, J lost 2 bases, and 11 bases lay in between. CDR1 is SQVTM and CDR2 is ANQGSEA in the germline V gene. This CDR3 reads CSVGGGGQETQYF. In DNA form, the CDR3 reads TGCAGCGTTGGGGGAGGTGGACAAGAGACCCAGTACTTC. The whole variable domain, filled in from reference TRBV29-1 and TRBJ2-5, reads SAVISQKPSRDICQRGTSLTIQCQVDSQVTMMFWYRQQPGQSLTLIATANQGSEATYESGFVIDKFPISRPNLTFSTLTVSNMSPEDSSIYLCSVGGGGQETQYFGPGTRLLVL.